This TCR beta chain was captured in a study of blood T cells in healthy people across ages. Study summary: About one barcoded beta molecule per two T cells came from capture by template switching. General study findings and limits: Percentage of naive T cells showed a strong correlation with TCR beta diversity.

About this clonotype itself: The antigen is unknown.

A J-beta primer mix and a sample-barcoded 5' primer were used in a second PCR of about 7 to 12 cycles. TCRdb re-analysed the 5' RACE reads in MiXCR, keeping a single row per CDR3 protein. The sample gives hundreds of thousands of distinct CDR3 sequences, about 54% of which show up once; 30% to 40% is in the top ten. Trimming at V came to 4 bases and at J to 8 bases, leaving 9 bases not matched to a gene. The length of the CDR3 is 14 residues. The germline V gene has CDR1 SGHRS and CDR2 YFSETQ. The TCR comes from a man between 60 and 75 years old in good health. The V and J genes are TRBV5-1 and TRBJ2-1; 7 nucleotides line up with TRBD2. Material for sequencing was blood. The CDR3 nucleotides read TGCGCCAGCAGCGTGCCGGGACTATTCGATGAGCAGTTCTTC. It is translated as CASSVPGLFDEQFF.